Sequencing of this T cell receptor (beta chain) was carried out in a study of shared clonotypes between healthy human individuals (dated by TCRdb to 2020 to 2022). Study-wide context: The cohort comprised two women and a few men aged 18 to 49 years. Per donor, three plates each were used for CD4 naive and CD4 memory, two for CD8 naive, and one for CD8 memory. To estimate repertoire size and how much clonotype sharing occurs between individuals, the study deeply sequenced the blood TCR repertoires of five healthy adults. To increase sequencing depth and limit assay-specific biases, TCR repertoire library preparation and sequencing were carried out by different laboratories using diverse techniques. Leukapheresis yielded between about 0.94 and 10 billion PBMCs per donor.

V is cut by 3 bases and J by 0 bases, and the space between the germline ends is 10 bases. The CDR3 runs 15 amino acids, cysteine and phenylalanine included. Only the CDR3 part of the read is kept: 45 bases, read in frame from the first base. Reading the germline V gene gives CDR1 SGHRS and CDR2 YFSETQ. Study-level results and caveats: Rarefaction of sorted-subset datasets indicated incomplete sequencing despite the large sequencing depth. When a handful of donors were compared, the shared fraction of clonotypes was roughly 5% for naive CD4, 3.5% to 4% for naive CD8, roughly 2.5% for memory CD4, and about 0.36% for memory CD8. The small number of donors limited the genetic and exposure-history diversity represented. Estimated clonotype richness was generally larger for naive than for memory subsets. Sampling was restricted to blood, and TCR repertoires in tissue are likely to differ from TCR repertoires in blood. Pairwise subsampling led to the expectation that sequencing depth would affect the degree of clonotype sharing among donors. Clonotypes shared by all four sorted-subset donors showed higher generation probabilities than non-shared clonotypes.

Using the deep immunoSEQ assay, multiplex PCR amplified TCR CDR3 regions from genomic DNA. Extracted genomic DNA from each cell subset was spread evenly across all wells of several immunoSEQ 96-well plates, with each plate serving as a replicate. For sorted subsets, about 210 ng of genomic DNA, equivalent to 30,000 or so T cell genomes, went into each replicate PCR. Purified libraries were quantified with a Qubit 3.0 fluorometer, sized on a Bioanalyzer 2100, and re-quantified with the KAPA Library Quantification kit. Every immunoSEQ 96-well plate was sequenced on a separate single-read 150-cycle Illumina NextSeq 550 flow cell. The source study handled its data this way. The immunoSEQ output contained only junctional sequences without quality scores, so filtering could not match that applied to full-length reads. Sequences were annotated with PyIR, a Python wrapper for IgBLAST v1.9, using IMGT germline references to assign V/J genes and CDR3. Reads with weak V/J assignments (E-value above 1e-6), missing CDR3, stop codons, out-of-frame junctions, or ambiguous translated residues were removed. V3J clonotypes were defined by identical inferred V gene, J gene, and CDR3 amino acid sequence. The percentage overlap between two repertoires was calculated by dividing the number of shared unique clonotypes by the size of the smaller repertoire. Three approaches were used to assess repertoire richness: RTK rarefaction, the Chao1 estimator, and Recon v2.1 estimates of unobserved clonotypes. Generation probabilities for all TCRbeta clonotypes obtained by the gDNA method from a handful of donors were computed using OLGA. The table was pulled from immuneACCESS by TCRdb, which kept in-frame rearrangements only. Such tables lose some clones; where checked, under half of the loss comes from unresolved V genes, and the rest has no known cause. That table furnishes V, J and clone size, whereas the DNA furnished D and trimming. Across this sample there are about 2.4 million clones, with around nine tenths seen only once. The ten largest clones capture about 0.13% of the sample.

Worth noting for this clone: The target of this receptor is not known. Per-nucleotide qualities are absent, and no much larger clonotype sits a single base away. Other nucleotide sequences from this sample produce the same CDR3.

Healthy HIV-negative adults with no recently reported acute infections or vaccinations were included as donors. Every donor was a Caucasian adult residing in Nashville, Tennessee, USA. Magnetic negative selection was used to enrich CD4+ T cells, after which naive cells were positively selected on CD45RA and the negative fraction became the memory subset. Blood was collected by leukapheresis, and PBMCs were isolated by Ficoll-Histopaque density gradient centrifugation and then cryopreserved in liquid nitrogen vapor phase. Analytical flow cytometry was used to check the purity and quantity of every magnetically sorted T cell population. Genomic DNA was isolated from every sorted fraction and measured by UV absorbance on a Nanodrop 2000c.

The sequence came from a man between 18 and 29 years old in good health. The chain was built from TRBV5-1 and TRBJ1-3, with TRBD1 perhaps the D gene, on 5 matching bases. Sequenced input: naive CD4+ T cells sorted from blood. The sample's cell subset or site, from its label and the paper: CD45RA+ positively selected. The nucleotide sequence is TGCGCCAGCAGCTCAGGGACTAGCTCTGGAAACACCATATATTTT. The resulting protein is CASSSGTSSGNTIYF.